This T cell receptor beta chain was sequenced during a study of T cells in women clearing cervical HPV infection (dated by TCRdb to 2016 to 2019). As for the study more broadly: Cases were approximately 25 women with histologically confirmed HPV16-related CIN3 or worse, including a couple of invasive cancers. The controls were 25 or so women whose single incident HPV16 infection cleared within 12 months with no development of precancer or cancer. Case blood was taken at the visit when the lesion was first identified, whereas control blood was taken when infection was no longer detected. For cases, the median interval between lesion detection and blood sampling was approximately 150 days, with an interquartile range of roughly 90 to 230 days. Since HLA typing was available for only a few women, HLA type could not be ruled out as a confounder. This exploratory proof-of-principle case-control study, nested within the Guanacaste HPV Natural History Study in Costa Rica, compared TCR repertoires among women with different cervical HPV16 outcomes. Cases were matched to controls by age within five years and by the year the sample was collected. Cases had a median age of about 34 years and controls had a median age of around 41, with no significant differences in baseline characteristics. The parent cohort enrolled some 10,000 women aged 18 or older in Guanacaste, Costa Rica, during about 1993 to 1995 and followed them for over six years. Five blinded duplicates per group were added as quality controls, so that roughly 60 samples were obtained: 50 or so participants and 10 replicates.

Every participant had a single incident cervical HPV16 infection, and prevalent HPV16 infections were excluded. Cervical HPV DNA was detected with MY09/MY11 PCR, and genotyping was done with dot-blot hybridization. Roughly 15 mL of heparinized blood were centrifuged, and the buffy coat was split into aliquots, frozen at -30 degrees C, and then kept at -80 degrees C. Genomic DNA was extracted from buffy coat specimens using QIAGEN kits. Here is what the overall study found, with its caveats: Across sequencing depths, CIN3+ cases showed significantly higher TCR repertoire richness than controls, but evenness did not differ between the groups. T-cell numbers per sample were unknown, so richness differences could reflect varying T-cell content rather than repertoire biology. Random forest classifiers combining richness and V gene abundances distinguished cases from controls with an estimated AUC of roughly 0.83. The cross-sectional design could not show whether the associations came before the infection or were a result of it, and neither effector/memory subsets nor HPV-specific T cells were isolated.

Concerning this clone: The target of this receptor is not known.

Using the immunoSEQ assay, multiplex PCR amplified TCR beta CDR3 regions from an average of approximately 1.1 ug of genomic DNA per sample. Primer bias was corrected in the assay by using a complete synthetic TCR repertoire to establish an amplification baseline. Amplicons were sequenced on the Illumina platform. In the authors' own workflow: Sequences were error-corrected by clustering with frequency ratios and a modified nearest-neighbor algorithm, then analyzed in the immunoSEQ Analyzer with IMGT gene definitions. TCR richness and evenness were averaged over 20 rarefaction repeats at each rarefaction depth, excluding samples with fewer sequences than the depth. Wilcoxon rank sum tests with FDR correction were used to compare V, D and J gene relative abundances between the groups. Blinded duplicates gave an intraclass correlation of about 96% for TCR richness and an average of 76.4% across 66 gene segments. Drawn from immuneACCESS, this table holds only the in-frame rearrangements with V and J called that TCRdb kept. Clones are partly lost; checked studies trace under half to an unresolved V gene and leave the rest unexplained. V and J calls and clone size are given by that table; D and trimming were obtained from the DNA. For this sample, the table gives 31,000 or so clones. The top ten hold 4.2% of the sample.

Sequencing was done on a sample of blood buffy coat. The clonotype was recovered from a woman between 18 and 70 years old with a cervical HPV16 infection that either progressed to CIN3+ or cleared (not recorded which).

The DNA read from the CDR3 is TGTGCCTGGAGTGGGGCGGGGATCTATGGC. It encodes CAWSGAGIYG. The full CDR3 is CAWSGAGIYGYTF. The V and J segments used are TRBV30 and TRBJ1-2; no D gene call is confident. The read ends 3 residues shy of where the CDR3 ends; the end is completed using the germline J gene. Relative to germline, V is 1 base shorter and J is 4 bases shorter, with 10 bases between their ends. The CDR1 and CDR2 encoded by the germline V gene (reference sequence) are GTSNPN and SVGIG. There are 13 amino acids in the CDR3, from cysteine to phenylalanine inclusive. Of the CDR3's DNA, 30 bases were read; they are in frame from base 1.